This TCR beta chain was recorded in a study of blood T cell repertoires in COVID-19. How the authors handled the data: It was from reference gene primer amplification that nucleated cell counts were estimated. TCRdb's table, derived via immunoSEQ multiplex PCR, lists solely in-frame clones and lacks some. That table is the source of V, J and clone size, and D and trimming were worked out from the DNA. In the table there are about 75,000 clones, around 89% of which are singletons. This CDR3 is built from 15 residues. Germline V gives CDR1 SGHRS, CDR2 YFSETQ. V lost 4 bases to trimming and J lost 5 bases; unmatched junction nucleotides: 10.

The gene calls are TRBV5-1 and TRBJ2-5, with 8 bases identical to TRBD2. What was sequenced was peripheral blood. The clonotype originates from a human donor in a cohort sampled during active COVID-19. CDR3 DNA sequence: TGCGCCAGCAGCGGAACGGGGGGGGTCGAGGAGACCCAGTACTTC. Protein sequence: CASSGTGGVEETQYF.